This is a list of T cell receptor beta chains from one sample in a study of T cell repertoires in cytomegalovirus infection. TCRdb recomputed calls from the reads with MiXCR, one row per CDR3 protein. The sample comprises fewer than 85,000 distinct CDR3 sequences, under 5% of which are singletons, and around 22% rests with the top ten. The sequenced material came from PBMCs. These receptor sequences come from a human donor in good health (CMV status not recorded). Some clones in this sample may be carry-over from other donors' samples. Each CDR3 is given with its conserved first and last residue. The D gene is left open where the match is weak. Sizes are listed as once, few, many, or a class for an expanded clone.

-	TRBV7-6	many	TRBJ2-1	TGTGCCAGCAGCTTCGCCCTCACTAGCACCCCCCACAATGAGCAGTTCTTC	CASSFALTSTPHNEQFF
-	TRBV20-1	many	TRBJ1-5	TGCAGTGTCCAAGTCAGCAATCAGCCCCAGCATTTT	CSVQVSNQPQHF
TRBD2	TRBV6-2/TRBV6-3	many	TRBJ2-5	TGTGCCAGCAGCATACTAGCGGGGGGGCCGAAGACCCAGTACTTC	CASSILAGGPKTQYF
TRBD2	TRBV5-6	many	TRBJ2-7	TGTGCCAGCAGTCCCAGCGGGAGTCTTGGCGAGCAGTACTTC	CASSPSGSLGEQYF
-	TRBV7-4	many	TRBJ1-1	TGTGCCAGCAGCTTAGTAGCGGGTCCCACTGAAGCTTTCTTT	CASSLVAGPTEAFF
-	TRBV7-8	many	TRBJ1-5	TGTGCCAGCAGCTTCTGGACGGATCAGCCCCAGCATTTT	CASSFWTDQPQHF
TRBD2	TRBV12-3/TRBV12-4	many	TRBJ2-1	TGTGCCAGCAGTCCGGGACTAGCGGGGAGGAATGAGCAGTTCTTC	CASSPGLAGRNEQFF
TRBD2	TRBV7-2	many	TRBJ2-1	TGTGCCAGCAGACGTACTAGCGGCTACAATGAGCAGTTCTTC	CASRRTSGYNEQFF
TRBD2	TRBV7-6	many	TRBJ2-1	TGTGCCAGCAGCTCGTCCTTACTAGCGGGAGAGAGGGATGAGCAGTTCTTC	CASSSSLLAGERDEQFF
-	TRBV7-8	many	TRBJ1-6	TGTGCCAGCAGCTTAACGCCATTCGGGGTGACACCCCTCCACTTT	CASSLTPFGVTPLHF
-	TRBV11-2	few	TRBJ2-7	TGTGCCAGCAGCTTATCGGGTTACTACGAGCAGTACTTC	CASSLSGYYEQYF
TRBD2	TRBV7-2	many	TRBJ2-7	TGTGCCAGCAGCTTAGGTGCAGTAGCGGGAGGTTACCACTACGAGCAGTACTTC	CASSLGAVAGGYHYEQYF
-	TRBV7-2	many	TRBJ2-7	TGTGCCAGCAGCTTATTCGGGGGAGTCTCCTACGAGCAGTACTTC	CASSLFGGVSYEQYF
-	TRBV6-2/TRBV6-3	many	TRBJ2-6	TGTGCCAGCAGTTACTCGTCGCACTCTGGGGCCAACGTCCTGACTTTC	CASSYSSHSGANVLTF
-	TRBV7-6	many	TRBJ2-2	TGTGCCAGCAGCCTTCGGGGGCAATCAGGCTCCTTTGGGACCGGGGAGCTGTTTTTT	CASSLRGQSGSFGTGELFF
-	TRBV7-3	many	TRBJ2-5	TGTGCCAGCAGCTTATCTGGCGGGGAGACCCAGTACTTC	CASSLSGGETQYF
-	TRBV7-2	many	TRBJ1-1	TGTGCCAGCAGCTTAGTGGGCAGACCCACAGAAGAAGCTTTCTTT	CASSLVGRPTEEAFF
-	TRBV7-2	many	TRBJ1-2	TGTGCCAGCAGCGACGGGGCCTTCAGGGGCTATGGCTACACCTTC	CASSDGAFRGYGYTF
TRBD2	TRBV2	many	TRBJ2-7	TGTGCCAGCAGTGAAATTGGAGCGGGAAGCCGCTACGAGCAGTACTTC	CASSEIGAGSRYEQYF
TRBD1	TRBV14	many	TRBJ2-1	TGTGCCAGCAGCCAAGATAGACAGGGTACGAATGAGCAGTTCTTC	CASSQDRQGTNEQFF
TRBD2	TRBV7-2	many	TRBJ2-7	TGTGCCAGCAGCAGACCTAGCGGGAGTCGATTCTCCTACGAGCAGTACTTC	CASSRPSGSRFSYEQYF
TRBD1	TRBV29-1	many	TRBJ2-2	TGCAGCGTGCCCGGGACAGGGACCACCGGGGAGCTGTTTTTT	CSVPGTGTTGELFF
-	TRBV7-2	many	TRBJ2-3	TGTGCCAGCAGGGCAGGAGGGGGCAGCACAGATACGCAGTATTTT	CASRAGGGSTDTQYF
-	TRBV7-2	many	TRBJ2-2	TGTGCCAGCAGCTTGGACAAAGGACTCGGGGAGCTGTTTTTT	CASSLDKGLGELFF